This TCR beta chain was captured by sequencing in a study of beta chain features in type 1 diabetes. Whole-study context: Cells sorted and examined across all samples totaled 90 million to 120 million.

Since all of the isolated RNA was reverse transcribed, expressed TCRB transcripts were what got sequenced. Libraries were prepared by immunoSEQ multiplex PCR; TCRdb keeps only in-frame clonotypes and omits some of them. The sample lists 810,000 or so clones; roughly a sixth were seen once. Study findings and constraints: Type 1 diabetes patients showed a moderate but significant shortening of TCRB CDR3s in all four CD4+ subsets.

This clone has only a few counts. Its antigen is unidentified. CDR3 size: 12 residues. Germline CDR1 reads LNHDA; CDR2 reads SQIVND (reference sequence). Trimming took 5 bases from V and 3 from J, leaving 7 bases between them. Sequenced: naive CD4+ T cells from blood. The sequence derives from a woman between 18 and 29 years old in good health. The rearrangement links TRBV19 to TRBJ1-1; no firm D call. The CDR3 DNA follows: TGTGCCAGTAGTGGAGGGTACACTGAAGCTTTCTTT. It codes for CASSGGYTEAFF.